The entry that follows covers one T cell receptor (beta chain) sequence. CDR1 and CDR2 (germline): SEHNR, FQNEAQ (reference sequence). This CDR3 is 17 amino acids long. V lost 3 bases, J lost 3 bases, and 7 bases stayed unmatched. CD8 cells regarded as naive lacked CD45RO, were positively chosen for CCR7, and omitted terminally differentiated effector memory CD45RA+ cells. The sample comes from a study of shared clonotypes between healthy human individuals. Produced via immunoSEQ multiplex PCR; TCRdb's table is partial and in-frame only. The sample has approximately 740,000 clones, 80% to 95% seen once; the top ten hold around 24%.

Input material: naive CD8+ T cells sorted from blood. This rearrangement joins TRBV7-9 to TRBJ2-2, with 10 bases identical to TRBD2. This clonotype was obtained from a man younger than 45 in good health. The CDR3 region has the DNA TGTGCCAGCAGCTTCCCAGCGGGAGGGCCAGACACCGGGGAGCTGTTTTTT. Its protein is CASSFPAGGPDTGELFF. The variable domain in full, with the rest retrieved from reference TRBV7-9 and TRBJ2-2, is DTGVSQNPRHKITKRGQNVTFRCDPISEHNRLYWYRQTLGQGPEFLTYFQNEAQLEKSRLLSDRFSAERPKGSFSTLEIQRTEQGDSAMYLCASSFPAGGPDTGELFFGEGSRLTVL.